This TCR beta chain stems from a study of shared clonotypes between healthy human individuals. The repertoire was sequenced with immunoSEQ multiplex PCR; TCRdb's copy has only in-frame clones and lacks some. This table holds about 2.2 million clones, just over 90% found once. The germline V gene encodes CDR1 ENHRY and CDR2 SYGVKD. Deletions cut 4 bases from V and 2 bases from J, with 9 bases between. The CDR3 runs to 13 residues. CD45RO-negative cells were positively selected for CCR7, leaving out terminally differentiated effector memory CD45RA+ cells. HIV-negative, healthy adults without recent acute infections or vaccinations were the donors. Among the donors, all were Caucasian adults who lived in Nashville, Tennessee.

The sequenced sample consisted of naive CD8+ T cells from PBMCs. This TCR was sampled from a man between 18 and 29 years old in good health. Some clones in this sample may be carry-over from other donors' samples. The chain joins TRBV10-3 to TRBJ2-7; D possibly corresponds to TRBD2 (5 bases). CDR3 in amino acids: CAISGALAYEQYF. CDR3 sequence (DNA): TGTGCCATCAGTGGGGCACTAGCCTACGAGCAGTACTTC.